A selection of T cell receptor beta chains follows, all from one sample in a study of cytomegalovirus exposure and HLA in healthy donors. Clones were sequenced by immunoSEQ multiplex PCR, and TCRdb holds only the in-frame ones, with some missing. This sample yields about 150,000 clones, of which approximately 90% are seen a single time; about 6.7% belongs to the top ten. Sequencing was carried out using PBMCs. These receptors were obtained from a woman in her thirties in good health and CMV-seropositive. CDR3s include the opening cysteine and the closing phenylalanine or tryptophan. Fields, in order: clone size, V gene, D gene, J gene, CDR3 protein, CDR3 DNA. D genes are given only for firm matches. Size values are once, few and many counts, or a class for expanded clones, and some rows have none.

size: .; V: TRBV6-1; D: .; J: TRBJ1-2; CDR3: CASRQTSNYGYTF; DNA: TGTGCCAGCAGGCAGACTTCTAACTATGGCTACACCTTC
size: .; V: TRBV11-2; D: .; J: TRBJ2-7; CDR3: CASSAGASEQYF; DNA: TGTGCCAGCAGCGCGGGGGCCTCCGAGCAGTACTTC
size: .; V: TRBV28; D: TRBD1; J: TRBJ2-7; CDR3: CASSLSGTDFEQYF; DNA: TGTGCCAGCAGTCTCTCCGGGACAGATTTCGAGCAGTACTTC
size: .; V: TRBV10-2; D: TRBD2; J: TRBJ2-1; CDR3: CASTEAGGLNEQFF; DNA: TGCGCCAGCACCGAAGCGGGAGGCCTCAATGAGCAGTTCTTC
size: .; V: TRBV27; D: .; J: TRBJ2-7; CDR3: CASTGQTGLEQYF; DNA: TGTGCCAGTACTGGACAAACGGGTCTCGAGCAGTACTTC
size: .; V: TRBV5-1; D: .; J: TRBJ2-1; CDR3: CASSFTAAGYNEQFF; DNA: TGCGCCAGCAGCTTTACAGCGGCCGGTTACAATGAGCAGTTCTTC
size: .; V: TRBV5-1; D: TRBD2; J: TRBJ2-7; CDR3: CASSFRMRGTSYEQYF; DNA: TGCGCCAGCAGCTTCCGGATGCGGGGGACTTCCTACGAGCAGTACTTC
size: once; V: TRBV28; D: TRBD1; J: TRBJ1-4; CDR3: CASSPSGTGNEKLFF; DNA: TGTGCCAGCAGTCCGTCCGGGACAGGGAATGAAAAACTGTTTTTT
size: .; V: TRBV9; D: TRBD2; J: TRBJ2-1; CDR3: CASSVVAGGVYNEQFF; DNA: TGTGCCAGCAGCGTAGTTGCGGGAGGGGTCTACAATGAGCAGTTCTTC
size: .; V: TRBV15; D: .; J: TRBJ1-2; CDR3: CATSSSNYGYTF; DNA: TGTGCCACCAGCTCTTCTAACTATGGCTACACCTTC
size: .; V: TRBV4-1; D: TRBD2; J: TRBJ2-1; CDR3: CASSRGLAGGLNEQFF; DNA: TGCGCCAGCAGCCGGGGACTAGCGGGAGGGTTAAATGAGCAGTTCTTC
size: .; V: TRBV5-1; D: .; J: TRBJ2-3; CDR3: CASSSGLGTDTQYF; DNA: TGCGCCAGCAGCTCAGGACTGGGGACAGATACGCAGTATTTT
size: .; V: TRBV5-1; D: TRBD1; J: TRBJ2-3; CDR3: CASSLDRGLTDTQYF; DNA: TGCGCCAGCAGCTTGGACAGGGGGCTGACAGATACGCAGTATTTT
size: few; V: TRBV7-2; D: TRBD2; J: TRBJ2-7; CDR3: CASSPGLAGASEQYF; DNA: TGTGCCAGCAGCCCGGGACTAGCGGGGGCTAGCGAGCAGTACTTC
size: .; V: TRBV25-1; D: .; J: TRBJ2-3; CDR3: CASSESWSRQKDTQYF; DNA: TGTGCCAGCAGTGAATCGTGGAGTAGGCAAAAAGATACGCAGTATTTT
size: .; V: TRBV2; D: .; J: TRBJ1-5; CDR3: CASSYLEGDQPQHF; DNA: TGTGCCAGCAGTTACCTCGAGGGGGATCAGCCCCAGCATTTT
size: .; V: TRBV6-5; D: .; J: TRBJ1-1; CDR3: CASSYGLGPTEAFF; DNA: TGTGCCAGCAGTTACGGGCTGGGGCCCACTGAAGCTTTCTTT
size: few; V: TRBV11-2; D: TRBD1; J: TRBJ2-7; CDR3: CASSLGQGAYEQYF; DNA: TGTGCCAGCAGCTTAGGACAGGGGGCGTACGAGCAGTACTTC
size: .; V: TRBV2; D: .; J: TRBJ2-2; CDR3: CASREGRNTGELFF; DNA: TGTGCCAGCAGGGAGGGACGGAACACCGGGGAGCTGTTTTTT
size: .; V: TRBV5-1; D: TRBD1; J: TRBJ1-2; CDR3: CASSPGQRLSYTF; DNA: TGCGCCAGCAGCCCGGGACAGCGGTTGTCCTACACCTTC
size: .; V: TRBV9; D: .; J: TRBJ1-4; CDR3: CASSVGGGRTNEKLFF; DNA: TGTGCCAGCAGCGTAGGGGGCGGTAGAACTAATGAAAAACTGTTTTTT
size: .; V: TRBV19; D: .; J: TRBJ2-3; CDR3: CASSIADTQYF; DNA: TGTGCCAGTAGTATCGCAGATACGCAGTATTTT